Each of the 17 T cell receptor beta chains below was sequenced from the same sample in a study of response to subunit inactivated influenza vaccine. TCRdb itself ran the RT-PCR reads through MiXCR, one entry per CDR3 protein. This sample has 630,000 or so distinct CDR3 sequences, with 15% to 18% found just once. The source was PBMCs from blood, collected about 13 days after vaccination. These receptors were taken from a man aged 50 to 59 who received an inactivated influenza vaccine.

This clonotype was counted only a few times. The chain couples TRBV29-1 to TRBJ1-2; no reliable D call. V was trimmed by 8 bases and J by 6 bases, leaving 10 bases between them. The length of the CDR3 is 10 residues. The germline CDR1 and CDR2 sequences are SQVTM and ANQGSEA. CDR3 sequence: CSTLTDGYTF. In DNA form, the CDR3 reads TGCAGCACCTTGACTGATGGCTACACCTTC.

This clonotype was seen a few times. This sequence joins TRBV7-2 and TRBJ2-1; perhaps TRBD2 as D (5 bases). The V and J ends lost 5 bases and 5 bases respectively, with 16 bases between them. The CDR3 is made up of 15 amino acids. Looked up from germline, CDR1 is SGHTA and CDR2 is FQGNSA. The CDR3 loop is CASSGRASRDNEQFF. CDR3 DNA sequence: TGTGCCAGCAGCGGCCGGGCTAGCCGAGACAATGAGCAGTTCTTC.

The J gene is TRBJ2-7, the V gene TRBV10-3; 10 bases match TRBD1. Germline CDR1 and CDR2: ENHRY and SYGVKD. V lost 3 bases, J lost 6 bases, and 5 bases stayed unmatched. This CDR3 is 14 amino acids long. The CDR3 loop reads CAISDPGTGVEQYF. The CDR3 DNA reads TGTGCCATCAGTGACCCCGGGACAGGGGTCGAGCAGTACTTC.

This rearrangement joins TRBV30 to TRBJ1-2; D is perhaps TRBD1 (5 bases). Deletions cut 2 bases from V and 0 bases from J, with 10 bases between. The CDR3 covers 14 residues. CDR1 is GTSNPN and CDR2 is SVGIG in the germline V gene (reference sequence). The CDR3 DNA is TGTGCCTGGAGTCGAGGGGCATCTAACTATGGCTACACCTTC. Protein product: CAWSRGASNYGYTF.

The chain has TRBV6-1 and TRBJ1-6, with D possibly matching TRBD1 (6 bases). The CDR3 is 15 amino acids. The V gene lost 3 bases and the J gene lost 3 bases, with 9 bases spanning the gap. Germline V gene lookup returns CDR1 MNHNS and CDR2 SASEGT. Here the CDR3 DNA reads TGTGCCAGCAGTGATAGGGGGTTCTATAATTCACCCCTCCACTTT. It encodes CASSDRGFYNSPLHF.

V and J are TRBV28 and TRBJ2-1; TRBD1 might be the D (6 bases). Trimming removed 5 bases from V and 0 bases from J, with 14 bases in between. This CDR3 has 16 residues. Germline V gives CDR1 MDHEN, CDR2 SYDVKM. The CDR3 DNA is TGTGCCAGCAGTGGGGACACCTTGAGCTCCTACAATGAGCAGTTCTTC. It translates to CASSGDTLSSYNEQFF.

This clonotype was seen only a few times. The chain is built from TRBV15 and TRBJ2-5; 8 bases map to TRBD1. The CDR3 length is 16 residues. Per the germline V gene, CDR1 is LNHNV and CDR2 is YYDKDF (reference sequence). Trimming at V came to 5 bases and at J to 0 bases, leaving 8 bases not matched to a gene. The CDR3 loop is CATSARTGRYQETQYF. The CDR3 coding sequence is TGTGCCACCAGCGCCCGGACAGGGAGGTACCAAGAGACCCAGTACTTC.

The table lists this clonotype with a few counts. The gene calls are TRBV20-1 and TRBJ2-5, with TRBD2 as a possible D gene (6 bases). Germline values: CDR1 DFQATT, CDR2 SNEGSKA (reference sequence). Trimming pared 0 bases from V and 9 bases from J, leaving 14 bases between. This CDR3 spans 13 amino acids. Here the CDR3 DNA reads TGCAGTGCTAGAGATGACACAGGAGGGGCCCAGTACTTC. It codes for CSARDDTGGAQYF.

This clonotype was counted between two and nine times. The genes are TRBV20-1 and TRBJ2-7; maybe TRBD2 (5 bases). This CDR3 has 13 residues. Germline CDR1 reads DFQATT; CDR2 reads SNEGSKA (reference sequence). Trimming cost V 3 bases and J 4 bases, with 13 bases left between them. CDR3 DNA: TGCAGTGCTAGGAGAGGGTCGGGGTACGAGCAGTACTTC. As protein: CSARRGSGYEQYF.

V usage is TRBV7-9 and J usage is TRBJ1-2; TRBD1 agrees at 9 bases. Germline V gene sequence: CDR1 SEHNR, CDR2 FQNEAQ (reference sequence). V was pared by 0 bases and J by 7 bases, with 3 bases of the junction left unmatched. This CDR3 comprises 14 residues. The DNA for the CDR3 is TGTGCCAGCAGCTTAGCACAGGGGGCTGGTGGCTACACCTTC. This codes for CASSLAQGAGGYTF.

The sample holds a few counts of this clonotype. J is TRBJ2-1 and V is TRBV7-8; 11 nucleotides line up with TRBD2. The germline V gene encodes CDR1 SGHVS and CDR2 FQNEAQ. This CDR3 spans 16 amino acids. The J segment lost 0 bases and the V segment lost 7 bases, leaving 5 bases of the junction unmatched. Here the CDR3 DNA reads TGTGCCAGCACAGGGACTAGCGGACGCTCCTACAATGAGCAGTTCTTC. It translates to CASTGTSGRSYNEQFF. Full variable domain (missing parts from reference TRBV7-8 and TRBJ2-1): GAGVSQSPRYKVAKRGQDVALRCDPISGHVSLFWYQQALGQGPEFLTYFQNEAQLDKSGLPSDRFFAERPEGSVSTLKIQRTQQEDSAVYLCASTGTSGRSYNEQFFGPGTRLTVL.

The chain links TRBV4-1 to TRBJ1-4; D is uncertain. Germline CDR1 is MGHRA and CDR2 is YSYEKL. Trimming pared 0 bases from V and 2 bases from J, leaving 7 bases between. This CDR3 contains 15 residues. CDR3 nucleotides: TGCGCCAGCAGCCAAGATCGGATGACTAATGAAAAACTGTTTTTT. Translated, it gives CASSQDRMTNEKLFF.

This clonotype was recorded a few times. V gene TRBV27 combines with J gene TRBJ2-2; 7 bases agree with TRBD2. CDR1 is MNHEY and CDR2 is SMNVEV in the germline V gene (reference sequence). V lost 5 bases to trimming and J lost 7 bases; unmatched junction nucleotides: 4. CDR3 length equals 13 residues. The DNA of the CDR3 is TGTGCCAGCAGTCCCGCGGGGGTCGGGGAGCTGTTTTTT. Protein sequence: CASSPAGVGELFF.

The rearrangement uses TRBV15 and TRBJ1-2, with a possible D match to TRBD1 (5 bases). The germline gives CDR1 LNHNV, CDR2 YYDKDF (reference sequence). Between the trimmed V and J ends, which lost 0 bases and 5 bases, there was a span of 13 bases. CDR3 length: 15 amino acids. CDR3 residues: CATSRDRGEAYGYTF. The CDR3 DNA follows: TGTGCCACCAGCAGAGATAGAGGGGAGGCGTATGGCTACACCTTC.

The chain combines TRBV7-2 with TRBJ2-1; TRBD2 aligns across 10 bases. This CDR3 spans 16 amino acids. CDR1 and CDR2 from the germline V gene are SGHTA and FQGNSA. Unmatched junction bases numbered 6, after V lost 4 bases and J lost 3 bases. CDR3 residues: CASSYLGLANYNEQFF. DNA of the CDR3: TGTGCCAGCAGCTACTTGGGACTAGCGAACTACAATGAGCAGTTCTTC. Based on the CDR3 plus reference TRBV7-2 and TRBJ2-1, the full variable domain is GAGVSQSPSNKVTEKGKDVELRCDPISGHTALYWYRQSLGQGLEFLIYFQGNSAPDKSGLPSDRFSAERTGGSVSTLTIQRTQQEDSAVYLCASSYLGLANYNEQFFGPGTRLTVL.

This clonotype was picked up a small number of times. V and J are TRBV14 and TRBJ2-1; the match to TRBD1 covers 7 bases. The CDR3 runs 16 residues. Trimming at V came to 0 bases and at J to 5 bases, leaving 7 bases not matched to a gene. CDR1 and CDR2 (germline): SGHDN, FVKESK. DNA for the CDR3: TGTGCCAGCAGCCAAGATGACAGGGCAGGGGACAATGAGCAGTTCTTC. It encodes CASSQDDRAGDNEQFF.

Written as DNA, the CDR3 is TGCGCCAGCAGCCCGATCCATACAGGTACCTACGAGCAGTACTTC. Protein sequence: CASSPIHTGTYEQYF. This rearrangement joins TRBV4-1 to TRBJ2-7; D might be TRBD1 (5 bases). The V end lost 4 bases, the J end lost 2 bases, and 15 bases lay between the germline ends. CDR1 is MGHRA and CDR2 is YSYEKL in the germline V gene. This CDR3 is built from 15 residues.